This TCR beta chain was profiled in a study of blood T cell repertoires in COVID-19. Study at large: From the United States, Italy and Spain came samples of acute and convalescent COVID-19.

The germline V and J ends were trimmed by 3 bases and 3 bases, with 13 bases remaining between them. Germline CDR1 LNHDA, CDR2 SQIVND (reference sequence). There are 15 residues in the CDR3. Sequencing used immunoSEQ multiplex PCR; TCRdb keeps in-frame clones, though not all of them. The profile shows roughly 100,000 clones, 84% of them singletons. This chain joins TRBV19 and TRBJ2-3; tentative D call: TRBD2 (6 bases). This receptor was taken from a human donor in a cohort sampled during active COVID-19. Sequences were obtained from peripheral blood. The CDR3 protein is CASSIRLVGTDTQYF. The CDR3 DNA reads TGTGCCAGTAGTATTCGACTAGTGGGTACAGATACGCAGTATTTT.